These 27 T cell receptor beta chains were sequenced from one sample in a study of blood T cell repertoires in COVID-19. Measured with immunoSEQ multiplex PCR; TCRdb has only the in-frame clones, and not every one. The sample carries 85,000 to 95,000 clones, 87% recorded once. The specimen was peripheral blood. These receptors were taken from a woman aged 80 or over with acute or convalescent COVID-19.

This chain links TRBV4-3 with TRBJ1-6; the D gene is possibly TRBD1 (5 bases). There are 15 residues in the CDR3. V was shortened by 0 bases and J by 10 bases, with 13 bases between the two germline ends. Germline CDR1 is LGHNA and CDR2 is YSLEER. The CDR3 nucleotides are TGCGCCAGCAGCCAAGATAGACAGTGGGTGTCACCCCTCCACTTT. This gives the protein CASSQDRQWVSPLHF.

This clone was picked up a small number of times. The V call is TRBV5-1, the J call TRBJ2-5, with TRBD1 matching 9 bases. Germline CDR1 is SGHRS and CDR2 is YFSETQ. CDR3 size: 16 residues. J gave up 5 bases and V 4 bases, and 12 bases lay outside the gene matches. The CDR3 sequence is CASSPESGTGLETQYF. The CDR3 DNA reads as TGCGCCAGCAGCCCGGAGTCCGGGACAGGGTTGGAGACCCAGTACTTC.

The rearrangement links TRBV7-9 to TRBJ1-1; 9 bases fit TRBD1. The trim removed 6 bases at V and 1 base at J, leaving 6 bases unmatched. CDR1 is SEHNR, CDR2 FQNEAQ, per germline (reference sequence). The CDR3 runs 15 residues. This chain's CDR3 is CASRPLGQGNTEAFF. CDR3 nucleotide sequence: TGTGCCAGCAGACCGCTGGGACAGGGGAACACTGAAGCTTTCTTT.

This clone was seen a few times. A read error may account for a junction end that differs from germline. The chain is built from TRBV3-1 (or the pseudogene TRBV3-2) and TRBJ1-1; maybe TRBD1 (6 bases). Germline V gene lookup returns CDR1 LGHDT and CDR2 YNNKEL (reference sequence). The CDR3 covers 13 residues. The CDR3 DNA sequence: TGTGCCAGCAGCCAACCCTACAGGGCTGAGGCTTTCTTT. This codes for CASSQPYRAEAFF.

This clone was seen more than once but under ten times. The rearrangement uses TRBV19 and TRBJ1-1; D is ambiguous. The CDR3 loop spans 14 amino acids. The germline V and J ends were trimmed by 7 bases and 3 bases, with 15 bases remaining between them. Looked up from germline, CDR1 is LNHDA and CDR2 is SQIVND (reference sequence). CDR3 sequence reads: CASTPGRLDTEAFF. In nucleotides, the CDR3 is TGTGCCAGTACCCCGGGTCGACTGGACACTGAAGCTTTCTTT.

This clone occurred once. The rearrangement uses TRBV9 and TRBJ2-1; TRBD1 aligns across 7 bases. Germline assignment: CDR1 SGDLS and CDR2 YYNGEE. CDR3 length: 17 amino acids. V shed 3 bases, J shed 1 base, and the junction held 10 bases outside the gene matches. This CDR3 is CASSAYGQAASYNEQFF. DNA of the CDR3: TGTGCCAGCAGCGCCTACGGACAGGCAGCGTCCTACAATGAGCAGTTCTTC. Variable domain in full (rest from reference TRBV9 and TRBJ2-1): DSGVTQTPKHLITATGQRVTLRCSPRSGDLSVYWYQQSLDQGLQFLIQYYNGEERAKGNILERFSAQQFPDLHSELNLSSLELGDSALYFCASSAYGQAASYNEQFFGPGTRLTVL.

The V call is TRBV5-5, the J call TRBJ2-5; D is perhaps TRBD1 (5 bases). The CDR3 extends over 15 amino acids. The V gene lost 0 bases and the J gene lost 5 bases, with 14 bases spanning the gap. The germline gives CDR1 SGHKS, CDR2 YYEKEE (reference sequence). The CDR3 nucleotides read TGTGCCAGCAGCTTGGAGATGCGACAGTGGGAGACCCAGTACTTC. It codes for CASSLEMRQWETQYF.

Turning to this clone: Other DNA sequences in this sample translate to the same CDR3. The chain carries TRBV4-3 and TRBJ1-2; TRBD1 agrees at 9 bases. J was trimmed by 4 bases and V by 3 bases; bases with no gene match: 6. This CDR3 has 15 residues. The germline V gene encodes CDR1 LGHNA and CDR2 YSLEER. CDR3 in amino acids: CASSQDRGIGYGYTF. The CDR3 DNA reads TGCGCCAGCAGCCAGGACAGGGGCATAGGCTATGGCTACACCTTC.

CDR3 protein: CASSILGEKDTQYF. The CDR3 DNA reads TGTGCCAGTAGTATCCTAGGGGAAAAAGATACGCAGTATTTT. The rearrangement links TRBV19 to TRBJ2-3; tentative D call: TRBD1 (5 bases). CDR3 size: 14 residues. The V gene lost 3 bases and the J gene lost 5 bases, with 12 bases spanning the gap. CDR1 and CDR2 from the germline V gene are LNHDA and SQIVND (reference sequence).

The rearrangement links TRBV7-3 to TRBJ2-1; D is unclear. Per germline, CDR1 SGHTA and CDR2 FQGTGA. Deletions cut 1 base from V and 1 base from J, with 8 bases between. The CDR3 has 15 amino acids. Here the CDR3 DNA reads TGTGCCAGCAGCTTAATGCCGGTGTCCTACAATGAGCAGTTCTTC. Its translation: CASSLMPVSYNEQFF.

The chain has TRBV6-1 and TRBJ1-5; D possibly corresponds to TRBD1 (6 bases). Germline loops: CDR1 MNHNS, CDR2 SASEGT. The CDR3 is 15 amino acids. Trimming shortened V by 3 bases and J by 2 bases, and 11 bases separated the two germline ends. The CDR3 nucleotides are TGTGCCAGCAGTGAGGGGGGGCCCGGCAATCAGCCCCAGCATTTT. It specifies CASSEGGPGNQPQHF.

The chain recombines TRBV12-5 with TRBJ2-1, with TRBD2 as a possible D gene (5 bases). The CDR3 is 11 residues long. V was clipped by 2 bases and J by 10 bases, with 6 bases between them. Germline V CDR1 and CDR2: LGHNT, FRNRAP. As DNA, the CDR3 is TGTGCTAGTGGTTTGAGAGGGGAGCAGTTCTTC. It yields the protein CASGLRGEQFF.

The chain employs TRBV10-1 and TRBJ2-2; a weak D match, TRBD2 (5 bases). The germline CDR1 and CDR2 sequences are WNHNN and SYGVQD (reference sequence). V was trimmed by 3 bases and J by 4 bases, leaving 6 bases between them. This CDR3 comprises 13 residues. The CDR3 loop is CASSEGSTGELFF. The CDR3 DNA follows: TGCGCCAGCAGTGAAGGGAGCACCGGGGAGCTGTTTTTT.

The chain recombines TRBV7-9 with TRBJ1-2; the D is unclear. CDR1 SEHNR and CDR2 FQNEAQ come from the germline V gene (reference sequence). This CDR3 is built from 14 residues. Trimming stripped 0 bases from V and 7 bases from J, with 12 bases between. CDR3 DNA: TGTGCCAGCAGCTTAGCGACACTCAGCGGTGGCTACACCTTC. As protein: CASSLATLSGGYTF.

The rearrangement joins TRBV3-1 (or the pseudogene TRBV3-2) to TRBJ2-7; 7 bases map to TRBD1. V was clipped by 3 bases and J by 2 bases; unmatched bases: 7. CDR3 size: 15 residues. The germline gives CDR1 LGHDT, CDR2 YNNKEL (reference sequence). The CDR3 DNA sequence: TGTGCCAGCAGCCAGCAGACAGGGATTGCCTACGAGCAGTACTTC. Translation: CASSQQTGIAYEQYF.

This chain uses TRBV4-2 with TRBJ2-7; 8 nucleotides match TRBD2. The ends lost 1 base at V and 7 bases at J; junction bases unmatched: 12. There are 16 residues in the CDR3. Germline V gene lookup returns CDR1 LGHNA and CDR2 YNFKEQ. Here the CDR3 reads CASSQGAGGGGGEQYF. Here the CDR3 DNA reads TGTGCCAGCAGCCAAGGCGCGGGAGGAGGAGGGGGGGAGCAGTACTTC.

This chain joins TRBV27 and TRBJ2-1; TRBD1 aligns across 8 bases. CDR1 MNHEY and CDR2 SMNVEV come from the germline V gene (reference sequence). V gave up 6 bases and J gave up 8 bases; unmatched junction bases: 9. The CDR3 contains 14 residues. The CDR3 region is CASSRPDRDDEQFF. CDR3 nucleotide sequence: TGTGCCAGCAGCCGTCCGGACAGGGATGATGAGCAGTTCTTC.

This sequence joins TRBV2 and TRBJ1-5; D remains unclear. The length of the CDR3 is 13 residues. V was pared by 5 bases and J by 5 bases, with 10 bases between. CDR1 and CDR2 (germline): SNHLY, FYNNEI. Here the CDR3 DNA reads TGTGCCAGCAGTTTTTCAGGTTATCAGCCCCAGCATTTT. It translates to CASSFSGYQPQHF.

The chain is built from TRBV18 and TRBJ2-2; TRBD1 agrees at 10 bases. V was pared by 2 bases and J by 3 bases, with 0 bases of the junction left unmatched. CDR1 KGHSH and CDR2 LQKENI come from the germline V gene. The CDR3 is made up of 15 amino acids. This chain's CDR3 is CASSPGQGDTGELFF. The CDR3 DNA reads as TGTGCCAGCTCACCAGGACAGGGGGACACCGGGGAGCTGTTTTTT. Supplemented by reference TRBV18 and TRBJ2-2, the full variable domain reads NAGVMQNPRHLVRRRGQEARLRCSPMKGHSHVYWYRQLPEEGLKFMVYLQKENIIDESGMPKERFSAEFPKEGPSILRIQQVVRGDSAAYFCASSPGQGDTGELFFGEGSRLTVL.

The chain carries TRBV7-8 and TRBJ1-2; 7 bases line up with TRBD1. After removal of 5 bases from V and 4 bases from J, the junction contained 1 base not matched to a gene. The CDR3 is 12 residues long. CDR1 is SGHVS, CDR2 FQNEAQ, per germline. CDR3 protein: CASSRTGYGYTF. In nucleotides, the CDR3 is TGTGCCAGCAGCCGGACAGGCTATGGCTACACCTTC.

The chain joins TRBV15 to TRBJ1-5; no clear D gene. The CDR3 extends over 12 amino acids. Germline CDR1 LNHNV, CDR2 YYDKDF (reference sequence). V gave up 3 bases and J gave up 5 bases, with 5 bases separating them. The CDR3 bases are TGTGCCACCAGCAGGGCGGATCAGCCCCAGCATTTT. This translates into CATSRADQPQHF.

The chain uses TRBV5-5 and TRBJ1-3; D is ambiguous. Trimming pared 4 bases from V and 2 bases from J, leaving 13 bases between. The CDR3 is made up of 15 amino acids. Germline values: CDR1 SGHKS, CDR2 YYEKEE (reference sequence). The CDR3 region has the DNA TGTGCCAGCAGCCCACCGGGGAATGCTGGAAACACCATATATTTT. This translates into CASSPPGNAGNTIYF.

This clone appeared a few times. The chain is built from TRBV19 and TRBJ1-2, with D uncertain. The germline CDR1 and CDR2 sequences are LNHDA and SQIVND (reference sequence). The V gene lost 5 bases and the J gene lost 8 bases, with 9 bases spanning the gap. This CDR3 has 11 amino acids. This CDR3 is CASSATIGYTF. The CDR3 DNA follows: TGTGCCAGTAGTGCTACTATCGGCTACACCTTC.

The chain carries TRBV7-2 and TRBJ2-3; possibly TRBD2 for D (5 bases). V lost 1 base and J 4 bases, leaving 6 bases between the germline ends. Germline CDR1 is SGHTA and CDR2 is FQGNSA. CDR3 size: 13 residues. This CDR3 reads CASSLEEADTQYF. Written as DNA, the CDR3 is TGTGCCAGCAGCTTAGAGGAGGCAGATACGCAGTATTTT. The full variable domain, rest sourced from reference TRBV7-2 and TRBJ2-3, is GAGVSQSPSNKVTEKGKDVELRCDPISGHTALYWYRQSLGQGLEFLIYFQGNSAPDKSGLPSDRFSAERTGGSVSTLTIQRTQQEDSAVYLCASSLEEADTQYFGPGTRLTVL.

V and J are TRBV7-2 and TRBJ1-2; unclear D gene. In germline, CDR1 is SGHTA, CDR2 FQGNSA. This CDR3 contains 14 residues. V shed 4 bases and J shed 7 bases, with 16 bases lying between them. CDR3 sequence reads: CASSSPTAFLGYTF. CDR3 coding DNA: TGTGCCAGCAGCTCACCGACTGCTTTCCTTGGCTACACCTTC.

V is TRBV29-1 and J is TRBJ2-3; TRBD1 agrees at 9 bases. CDR3 length: 13 residues. V lost 7 bases, J lost 2 bases, and 4 bases stayed unmatched. Germline CDR1 is SQVTM and CDR2 is ANQGSEA. The CDR3 DNA sequence: TGCAGCGCCAGACAGGGGGTCACAGATACGCAGTATTTT. Its protein is CSARQGVTDTQYF.

This clone was counted a single time. The CDR3 nucleotides are TGCGCCAGCAGCGTCGGGACACGATATGGCTACACCTTC. Protein sequence: CASSVGTRYGYTF. J is TRBJ1-2 and V is TRBV5-1; a possible D gene is TRBD1 (6 bases). V lost 4 bases and J 5 bases, leaving 12 bases between the germline ends. In germline, CDR1 is SGHRS, CDR2 YFSETQ. CDR3 length: 13 amino acids.